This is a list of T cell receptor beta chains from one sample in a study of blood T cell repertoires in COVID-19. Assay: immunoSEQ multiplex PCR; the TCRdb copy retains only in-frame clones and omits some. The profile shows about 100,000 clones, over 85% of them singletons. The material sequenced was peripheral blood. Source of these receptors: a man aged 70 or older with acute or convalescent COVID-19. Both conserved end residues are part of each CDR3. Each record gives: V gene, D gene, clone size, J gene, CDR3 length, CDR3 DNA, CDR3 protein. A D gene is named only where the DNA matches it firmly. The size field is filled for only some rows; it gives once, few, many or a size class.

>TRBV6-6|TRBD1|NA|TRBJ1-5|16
TGTGCCAGCAGTTACGGGGACAGGGGGCACAATCAGCCCCAGCATTTT
CASSYGDRGHNQPQHF
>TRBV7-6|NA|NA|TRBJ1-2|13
TGTGCCAGCAGCCCAGGAGGGCTCTATGGCTACACCTTC
CASSPGGLYGYTF
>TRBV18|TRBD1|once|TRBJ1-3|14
TGTGCCAGCTCACCCGGGACAGATGGAAACACCATATATTTT
CASSPGTDGNTIYF
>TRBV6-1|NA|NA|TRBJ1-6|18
TGTGCCAGCAGTGTTGGAGGGTTGTTGAGCTCCTATAATTCACCCCTCCACTTT
CASSVGGLLSSYNSPLHF
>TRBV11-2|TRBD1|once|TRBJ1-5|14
TGTGCCAGCAGCATCGGGACAGGGAATCAGCCCCAGCATTTT
CASSIGTGNQPQHF
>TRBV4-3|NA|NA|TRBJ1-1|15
TGCGCCAGCAGCCAAGATCTGCGGGGAGACACTGAAGCTTTCTTT
CASSQDLRGDTEAFF
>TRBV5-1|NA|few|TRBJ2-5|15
TGCGCCAGCAGGAACCACCCACAGGCCCAAGAGACCCAGTACTTC
CASRNHPQAQETQYF
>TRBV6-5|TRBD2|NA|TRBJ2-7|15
TGTGCCAGCAGTTTGGGGAGGGCCTACTCGGCCGAGCAGTACTTC
CASSLGRAYSAEQYF
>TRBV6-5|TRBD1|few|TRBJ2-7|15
TGTGCCAGCAGTTACTCCCGGACAGGGACCTACGAGCAGTACTTC
CASSYSRTGTYEQYF
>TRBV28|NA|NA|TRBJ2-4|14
TGTGCCAGCAGTTTACCGGGGAACAAAAACATTCAGTACTTC
CASSLPGNKNIQYF
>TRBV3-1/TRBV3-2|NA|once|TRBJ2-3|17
TGTGCCAGCAGCCTTAACCTAGTTGGGGGGGCCACAGATACGCAGTATTTT
CASSLNLVGGATDTQYF
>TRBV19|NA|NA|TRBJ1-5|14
TGTGCCAGTAGGTTGGGGGCGGTTTTTCAGCCCCAGCATTTT
CASRLGAVFQPQHF
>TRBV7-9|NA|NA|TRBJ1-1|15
TGTGCCAGCAGGGCGGGGGCCGATGGGAACACTGAAGCTTTCTTT
CASRAGADGNTEAFF
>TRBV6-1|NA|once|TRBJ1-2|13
TGTGCCAGCAGTGAAGCCGATAGACAGGGCTACACCTTC
CASSEADRQGYTF
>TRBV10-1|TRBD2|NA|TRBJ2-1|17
TGCGCCAGCAGTGAGTCGAACCTAGCGGGGGGCAGCGATGAGCAGTTCTTC
CASSESNLAGGSDEQFF
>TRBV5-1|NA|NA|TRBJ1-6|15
TGCGCCAGCAGCCTAGAGGGTTTGGAAAATTCACCCCTCCACTTT
CASSLEGLENSPLHF
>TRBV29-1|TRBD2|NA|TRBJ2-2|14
TGCAGCGTTGGTAGCGGGGGGAGTATCGGGGAGCTGTTTTTT
CSVGSGGSIGELFF
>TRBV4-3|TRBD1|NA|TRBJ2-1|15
TGCGCCAGCAGCCAAGAGGACAGGGAAGGGGATGAGCAGTTCTTC
CASSQEDREGDEQFF
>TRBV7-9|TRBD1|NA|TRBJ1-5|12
TGTGCCAGCAGTTCAGGGGGAAAGCCCCAGCATTTT
CASSSGGKPQHF
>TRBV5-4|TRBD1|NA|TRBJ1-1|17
TGTGCCAGCAGCTTGGGCGGGACAGGGCCCCGAAACACTGAAGCTTTCTTT
CASSLGGTGPRNTEAFF
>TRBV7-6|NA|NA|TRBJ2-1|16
TGTGCCAGCAGCCCAGGGATGCGTTCCCCCTATCGCGAGCAGTTCTTC
CASSPGMRSPYREQFF
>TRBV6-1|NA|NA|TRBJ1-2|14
TGTGCCAGCAGTGAACACAGGGCCAGCTATGGCTACACCTTC
CASSEHRASYGYTF
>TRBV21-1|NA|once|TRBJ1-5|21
TGTGCCAGCAGCAAAGGTCTCATCAGGGGGCACCGGGGTTTGGGCAATCAGCCCCAGCATTTT
CASSKGLIRGHRGLGNQPQHF
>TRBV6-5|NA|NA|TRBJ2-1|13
TGTGCCAGCAGTTACTCATCGGACAATGAGCAGTTCTTC
CASSYSSDNEQFF
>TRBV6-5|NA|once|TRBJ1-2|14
TGTGCCAGCAGTCCCTTCACAGGGTTTAGTGGCTACACCTTC
CASSPFTGFSGYTF
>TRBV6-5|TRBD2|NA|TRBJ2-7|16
TGTGCCAGCAGTTACCCACTAGGCGGGAGCTCCTACGAGCAGTACTTC
CASSYPLGGSSYEQYF
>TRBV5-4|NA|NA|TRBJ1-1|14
TGTGCCAGCAGCTGGACATATCGGAACACTGAAGCTTTCTTT
CASSWTYRNTEAFF
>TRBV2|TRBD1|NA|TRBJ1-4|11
TGTGCCAGCAACCGACAGGGGGCCTGGATTTTT
CASNRQGAWIF
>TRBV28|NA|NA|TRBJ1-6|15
TGTGCCAGCAGTTTAGGAGGGTGGGCTAATTCACCCCTCCACTTT
CASSLGGWANSPLHF
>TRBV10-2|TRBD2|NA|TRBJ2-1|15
TGCGCCAGCGAGACTAGCGGGAGGTCTGGGAATGAGCAGTTCTTC
CASETSGRSGNEQFF
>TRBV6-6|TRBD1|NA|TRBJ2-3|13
TGTGCCAGCAGTACCCAGGGGGCTGGTACGCAGTATTTT
CASSTQGAGTQYF
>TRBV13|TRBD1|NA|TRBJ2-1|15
TGTGCCAGCAGCCCAGTCCCCACAGGGGGAAATGAGCAGTTCTTC
CASSPVPTGGNEQFF
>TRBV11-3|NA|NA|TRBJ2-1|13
TGTGCCAGTTCTCCCAGCTCCTACAATGAGCAGTTCTTC
CASSPSSYNEQFF
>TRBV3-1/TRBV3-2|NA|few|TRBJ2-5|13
TGTGCCAGCAGCACCCCAGCAGGAGAGACCCAGTACTTC
CASSTPAGETQYF
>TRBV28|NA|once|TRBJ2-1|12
TGTGCCAGCAGTTACCTAACGGGTGAGCAGTTCTTC
CASSYLTGEQFF
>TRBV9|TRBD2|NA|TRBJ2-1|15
TGTGCCAGCAGCTTGACTAGCGGGGGATACAATGAGCAGTTCTTC
CASSLTSGGYNEQFF
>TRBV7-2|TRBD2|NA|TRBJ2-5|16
TGTGCCAGCAGCTTAGTTAGCGGGGGGGCTCGAGAGACCCAGTACTTC
CASSLVSGGARETQYF
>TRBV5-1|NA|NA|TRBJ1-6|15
TGCGCCAGCAGCTCGAACGGGGGTGGGAATTCACCCCTCCACTTT
CASSSNGGGNSPLHF
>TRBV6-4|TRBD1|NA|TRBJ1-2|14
TGTGCCAGCAGTGACTCGACAGGGGGCGACGGCTACACCTTC
CASSDSTGGDGYTF
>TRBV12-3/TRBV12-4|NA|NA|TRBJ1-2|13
TGTGCCAGCAGCCTACAGGGCCTCAGGGGCTACACCTTC
CASSLQGLRGYTF
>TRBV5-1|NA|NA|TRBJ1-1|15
TGCGCCAGCAGCCCAACCGGGACACCAAACACTGAAGCTTTCTTT
CASSPTGTPNTEAFF